The next 10 T cell receptor beta chains were all read from a single sample in a study of radiotherapy plus CTLA-4 blockade in lung cancer. TCRdb's copy holds only in-frame clones and misses some; the assay was immunoSEQ multiplex PCR. The sample records 80,000 to 100,000 clones, roughly 74% being singletons. Source: peripheral blood, taken from a patient treated with radiotherapy plus ipilimumab. These receptors came from a human donor with non-small cell lung cancer who had a partial response to radiotherapy plus ipilimumab. Some clones in this sample may be carry-over from other donors' samples.

V is TRBV9 and J is TRBJ2-1; D remains ambiguous. Germline V gene sequence: CDR1 SGDLS, CDR2 YYNGEE. V was pared by 0 bases and J by 12 bases, with 16 bases between. This CDR3 has 14 residues. In DNA form, the CDR3 reads TGTGCCAGCAGCGTAGCCTACGACTTTGGCTTGCAGTTCTTC. Its translation is CASSVAYDFGLQFF.

This chain connects TRBV5-4 to TRBJ2-2, with 11 positions matching TRBD2. The CDR3 runs to 18 residues. The germline V gene encodes CDR1 SGHNT and CDR2 YYREEE (reference sequence). The J segment lost 3 bases and the V segment lost 4 bases, leaving 11 bases of the junction unmatched. CDR3 protein: CASSQTPGTSGDTGELFF. CDR3 nucleotide sequence: TGTGCCAGCAGCCAGACCCCCGGGACTAGCGGTGACACCGGGGAGCTGTTTTTT. The full variable domain, in which reference TRBV5-4 and TRBJ2-2 provide the parts outside the CDR3, is ETGVTQSPTHLIKTRGQQVTLRCSSQSGHNTVSWYQQALGQGPQFIFQYYREEENGRGNFPPRFSGLQFPNYSSELNVNALELDDSALYLCASSQTPGTSGDTGELFFGEGSRLTVL.

The chain carries TRBV11-2 and TRBJ2-7; D is undetermined. Germline CDR1 reads SGHAT; CDR2 reads FQNNGV. The CDR3 contains 14 residues. Trimming took off 0 bases at V and 3 bases at J, with 9 bases between the two ends. The CDR3 nucleotides read TGTGCCAGCAGCTTAGAGGGCCGGATCTACGAGCAGTACTTC. Translating gives CASSLEGRIYEQYF.

This clone was counted a single time. The V call is TRBV29-1, the J call TRBJ2-2, with TRBD1 identical over 10 bases. Germline trimming cut 1 base from V and 11 bases from J; bases unmatched to any gene: 10. Germline V CDR1 and CDR2: SQVTM, ANQGSEA. The length of the CDR3 is 15 residues. CDR3 bases: TGCAGCGTTGAAGGGACAGGGGGAAGCGGATTAGAGCTGTTTTTT. It yields the protein CSVEGTGGSGLELFF.

The rearrangement links TRBV7-9 to TRBJ1-1; weak D call: TRBD1 (5 bases). CDR1 and CDR2 (germline): SEHNR, FQNEAQ (reference sequence). V dropped 8 bases and J dropped 0 bases, with 10 bases sitting between them. This CDR3 spans 13 amino acids. CDR3 protein: CASGDSMNTEAFF. In DNA, the CDR3 is TGTGCCAGCGGCGACAGTATGAACACTGAAGCTTTCTTT.

This rearrangement joins TRBV19 to TRBJ2-7; 11 bases agree with TRBD1. This CDR3 spans 17 amino acids. After removal of 4 bases from V and 4 bases from J, the junction contained 12 bases not matched to a gene. The germline gives CDR1 LNHDA, CDR2 SQIVND (reference sequence). This CDR3 is CASSRTDRGQDRYEQYF. CDR3 sequence (DNA): TGTGCCAGTAGTAGAACGGACAGGGGGCAAGACAGGTACGAGCAGTACTTC.

This chain connects TRBV6-5 to TRBJ1-3; a possible D gene is TRBD1 (5 bases). V lost 6 bases, J lost 4 bases, and 13 bases lay in between. There are 14 residues in the CDR3. Germline assignment: CDR1 MNHEY and CDR2 SVGAGI. The CDR3, as DNA: TGTGCCAGCAGGGTACAGGCAGCCGGAAACACCATATATTTT. Translated, it gives CASRVQAAGNTIYF.

This clone was seen a few times. This sequence joins TRBV6-5 and TRBJ2-1; 10 nucleotides line up with TRBD2. The V gene end was trimmed by 6 bases and the J gene end by 6 bases; junction bases not matched to a gene: 8. The length of the CDR3 is 15 residues. CDR1 is MNHEY, CDR2 SVGAGI, per germline. CDR3 DNA: TGTGCCAGCAGGCCCCCGGGGACTAGCGTCAATGAGCAGTTCTTC. This gives the protein CASRPPGTSVNEQFF.

The chain carries TRBV28 and TRBJ1-4; 9 bases align to TRBD1. After removal of 5 bases from V and 5 bases from J, the junction contained 6 bases not matched to a gene. CDR3 length: 15 amino acids. Germline CDR1 is MDHEN and CDR2 is SYDVKM. The CDR3 region has the DNA TGTGCCAGCAGTGTACTGGGGACAGGGAATGAAAAACTGTTTTTT. This sequence encodes CASSVLGTGNEKLFF.

This chain links TRBV10-3 with TRBJ2-1; the match to TRBD1 covers 7 bases. The CDR3 runs to 15 residues. V gave up 5 bases and J gave up 0 bases; unmatched junction bases: 4. The germline V gene has CDR1 ENHRY and CDR2 SYGVKD. The CDR3 bases are TGTGCCATCAGTTCGGACAGGAGCTCCTACAATGAGCAGTTCTTC. Its translation is CAISSDRSSYNEQFF.